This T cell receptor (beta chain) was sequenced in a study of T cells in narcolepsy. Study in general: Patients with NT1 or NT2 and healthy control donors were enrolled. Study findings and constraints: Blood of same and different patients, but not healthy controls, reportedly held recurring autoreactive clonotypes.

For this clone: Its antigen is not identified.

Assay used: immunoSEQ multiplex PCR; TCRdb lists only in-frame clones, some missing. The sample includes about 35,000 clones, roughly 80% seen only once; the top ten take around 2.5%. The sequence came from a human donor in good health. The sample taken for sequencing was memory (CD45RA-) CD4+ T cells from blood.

The CDR3 bases are TGTGCCAGCAGTGAGTCGCAGCTTCACACCGGGGAGCTGTTTTTT. Its protein product is CASSESQLHTGELFF. The chain uses TRBV2 and TRBJ2-2; D ambiguous. Germline values: CDR1 SNHLY, CDR2 FYNNEI. V lost 3 bases to trimming and J lost 3 bases, with 11 bases between them. The CDR3 extends over 15 amino acids.